This entry features one TCR beta chain sequence. Its antigen specificity is not known. No base quality values were provided; no much bigger clone lies one nucleotide off. The protocol used for the library was 5' RACE. The listed sequencing device is Illumina HiSeq 2500. A second PCR of roughly 6 to 12 cycles was run with a J-beta primer mix and a sample-barcoded 5' primer. Each TCR beta cDNA molecule received a unique molecular identifier from a template-switch 5' adaptor carrying 12 random nucleotides. At least 2.5 million CDR3-containing paired-end reads were obtained from each sample. All of the RNA was converted into first-strand cDNA using the Mint cDNA synthesis kit, with a TRBC-specific oligonucleotide serving as the primer. All cDNA was treated with uracil-DNA glycosylase and then went through a first 18-cycle PCR with the universal primers M1SS and BC2_uni_R. The original pipeline was this. For normalization, 1 million high-quality reads, each with a distinct molecular identifier, were randomly selected from each sample. Instead of being binned into consensus sequences, reads with shared molecular identifiers were discarded. MiTCR, run with a Q25 quality threshold and the strictest error-elimination algorithm, handled CDR3 identification, clonotype clustering and error correction. A nonparametric unseen species model using Euler transformation provided a lower-bound estimate of total TCR beta diversity. TCRdb itself trimmed the public reads at Q25 with fastp, ran MiXCR and retained productive beta chains. Each record represents a unique CDR3 protein, reported with the most common genes and DNA among its rows. These V and J calls originate from TCRdb's pipeline instead of the authors' own analysis. This sample holds about 1 million distinct CDR3 sequences; almost 25% were observed only once. About 0.72% of the sample comes from the top ten.

The data belong to a study of blood T cells in healthy people across ages (dated by TCRdb to between 2014 and 2016). A note on the overall study: Template switching captured roughly one uniquely barcoded TCR beta cDNA molecule per two T cells in model experiments. To track age-related changes in TCR beta repertoire diversity, the study relied on deep sequencing normalized with unique cDNA molecular identifiers. The donors were split into four age groups: young (average about 16 years), middle-aged (roughly 40), aged (approximately 59) and long-lived (over 80). For two donors (one aged 18 to 30 and one aged 80 or older), the study analyzed two additional independent replicas of 1 million unique cDNA reads from the same blood draw.

Beyond this particular receptor, the publication reports: Observed TCR beta diversity per million T cells fell roughly linearly with age, and a significant reduction was already apparent by age approximately 40. There was a strong correlation between observed TCR beta diversity and the percentage of naive T cells measured by flow cytometry. Because donor CMV infection status was unknown, age-related changes in expanded clonotypes were potentially confounded. The long-lived group showed more naive CD4+ T cells, fewer expanded clones and increased TCR diversity than the aged group, suggesting age selection. Estimates of total diversity from one million sequenced T cells were regarded as lower bounds and underestimates. Because profiling used bulk unsorted PBMCs, naive and antigen-experienced compartments could not be compared conclusively.

The donors were roughly 39 Caucasian individuals from Russia, aged roughly 6 to 90 years, who were systemically healthy. Each donor gave about 10 milliliters of peripheral blood, drawn into EDTA-treated Vacutainer tubes. Ficoll-Paque density-gradient centrifugation was used to isolate PBMCs, with at least 6 million per sample. Total RNA, at least 5 micrograms per sample, was extracted from PBMCs with Trizol reagent. The percentages of naive CD45RAhigh/CD27high T cells were determined by flow cytometry on a PBMC aliquot from every donor. The V end gives up 4 bases and the J end 0 bases, leaving 10 bases in the junction not matched to a gene. CDR1 SGHRS and CDR2 YFSETQ are derived from the germline V gene. The CDR3 covers 16 residues, taking in both the cysteine and the phenylalanine. Only the CDR3 DNA is retained, 48 bases long and in frame from the first base. Another study also made use of these data, one on T cells of mothers and their children. As that second study puts it: Nine systemically healthy Caucasian individuals served as donors, namely three mothers together with their six children. cDNA synthesis used all of the extracted RNA, with 1.5 ug of RNA in each 15 ul reaction. In the second PCR, the M1S primer added sample barcodes and 2-4 random nucleotides. More than 8 million TCR beta CDR3 reads were obtained from each mother, and about 3 million reads were obtained from each child. Thymic selection similarly shapes TCR recombination output in related and unrelated pairs, with minor effect from inherited differences. Normalized repertoire overlap was always found to be slightly, but never significantly, higher in related mother-child pairs than in unrelated mother-child pairs. With a sensitivity of approximately 100 clones per million clonotypes, no persistent microchimeric T cell clones were detected. The study used deep NGS to compare TCR beta repertoires of mothers and children, seeking features distinguishing related mother-child pairs from unrelated individuals. The mean age was roughly 36 +/- 4 years for the mothers and roughly 11 +/- 4 years for the children. After adapter ligation was performed with NEBNext reagents, the libraries were sequenced on an Illumina HiSeq 2000 with 100+100 nt paired-end reads. To prevent cross-contamination, the mother and child libraries were prepared one month apart and sequenced in separate runs. Each donor had between roughly 450,000 and 2,300,000 distinct TCR beta clonotypes identified. Naive TCR beta clonotypes were estimated from low-frequency clonotypes matched to each donor's FACS-determined naive share, without sorting.

The sequence was obtained from a girl aged 2 to 10 in good health. The rearrangement joined TRBV5-1 to TRBJ2-7; 7 bases in the middle match TRBD2. Sequencing was carried out using blood. The CDR3 has the sequence CASSAAGDSSSYEQYF. In nucleotide form, the sequence is TGCGCCAGCAGCGCTGCGGGGGACTCGAGCTCCTACGAGCAGTACTTC.